This entry lists 20 T cell receptor beta chains sequenced from one sample in a study of blood T cell repertoires in COVID-19. The method was immunoSEQ multiplex PCR; TCRdb's version includes in-frame clones alone and lacks a portion of them. The sample lists 280,000 or so clones, around nine tenths occurring once. Sequenced: PBMCs or T cells enriched from blood (not recorded which). Receptor source: a woman aged 40 to 50 who had recovered from COVID-19.

CDR3 in DNA: TGTGCCAGCTCACCCGGGGACAGGGATGAGCAGTTCTTC. Translating it yields CASSPGDRDEQFF. The V and J genes are TRBV18 and TRBJ2-1, with 9 bases lining up with TRBD1. The V gene end was trimmed by 3 bases and the J gene end by 8 bases; junction bases not matched to a gene: 2. Germline V CDR1 and CDR2: KGHSH, LQKENI. The CDR3 runs to 13 residues.

The chain is built from TRBV19 and TRBJ2-1; 15 bases fit TRBD2. Germline CDR1 LNHDA, CDR2 SQIVND (reference sequence). This CDR3 spans 16 amino acids. J was trimmed by 7 bases and V by 5 bases; bases with no gene match: 6. The CDR3, as DNA: TGTGCCAGTAGTGACGGACTAGCGGGAGGGCTAAATGAGCAGTTCTTC. It translates to CASSDGLAGGLNEQFF.

The V and J genes are TRBV2 and TRBJ1-1; D is possibly TRBD1 (6 bases). CDR3 length equals 11 residues. Deletions cut 5 bases from V and 8 bases from J, with 9 bases between. Germline V gene data show CDR1 as SNHLY and CDR2 as FYNNEI. CDR3 loop: CASSFDREAFF. The CDR3 nucleotides are TGTGCCAGCAGTTTTGACAGGGAAGCTTTCTTT.

The chain joins TRBV24-1 to TRBJ2-1; tentative D call: TRBD2 (6 bases). Between the trimmed V and J ends, which lost 3 bases and 1 base, there was a span of 15 bases. This CDR3 is built from 17 residues. The germline V gene encodes CDR1 KGHDR and CDR2 SFDVKD. The CDR3 spells CATSDRTSTPSYNEQFF. In DNA form, the CDR3 reads TGTGCCACCAGTGATCGAACTAGCACCCCTTCCTACAATGAGCAGTTCTTC.

CDR3 bases: TGTGCCAGCAGCGTTGGTTGGGGACTAAGCTCCTACAATGAGCAGTTCTTC. As protein: CASSVGWGLSSYNEQFF. The chain has TRBV9 and TRBJ2-1; TRBD2 aligns across 7 bases. Germline V gene data show CDR1 as SGDLS and CDR2 as YYNGEE. The V gene end was trimmed by 2 bases and the J gene end by 0 bases; junction bases not matched to a gene: 8. The CDR3 spans 17 residues.

Only one count was recorded for this clone. J is TRBJ2-1 and V is TRBV5-1; a possible D gene is TRBD1 (5 bases). The CDR3 extends over 14 amino acids. Germline CDR1 reads SGHRS; CDR2 reads YFSETQ. V lost 2 bases and J lost 4, with 10 bases in between. The CDR3 sequence is CASSFLGHYNEQFF. The DNA for the CDR3 is TGCGCCAGCAGCTTCCTTGGACATTACAATGAGCAGTTCTTC.

V usage is TRBV5-8 and J usage is TRBJ1-3; D uncertain. Per germline, CDR1 SGHTS and CDR2 YDEGEE. The V end was cut by 0 bases, the J end by 8 bases, with 15 bases between. CDR3 length equals 15 residues. CDR3 nucleotides: TGTGCCAGCAGCTTGGGAGGTCGGAAGGCGGACACCATATATTTT. It is translated as CASSLGGRKADTIYF.

This clone was observed at least ten times. V gene TRBV19 combines with J gene TRBJ2-7, with 9 nucleotides matching TRBD1. The germline V gene encodes CDR1 LNHDA and CDR2 SQIVND (reference sequence). After removal of 3 bases from V and 2 bases from J, the junction contained 2 bases not matched to a gene. The CDR3 covers 14 residues. CDR3 amino acids: CASSMDRGTYEQYF. The CDR3 nucleotides read TGTGCCAGTAGTATGGACAGGGGAACCTACGAGCAGTACTTC. The full variable domain, its missing parts supplied by reference TRBV19 and TRBJ2-7, is DGGITQSPKYLFRKEGQNVTLSCEQNLNHDAMYWYRQDPGQGLRLIYYSQIVNDFQKGDIAEGYSVSREKKESFPLTVTSAQKNPTAFYLCASSMDRGTYEQYFGPGTRLTVT.

DNA for the CDR3: TGTGCCAGTAGTATGAGGGAGAGCTCTGGAAACACCATATATTTT. It encodes CASSMRESSGNTIYF. The genes are TRBV19 and TRBJ1-3; D unresolved. Per the germline V gene, CDR1 is LNHDA and CDR2 is SQIVND (reference sequence). V was shortened by 3 bases and J by 0 bases, with 9 bases between the two germline ends. The CDR3 covers 15 residues.

The chain recombines TRBV6-2 or TRBV6-3 with TRBJ2-1, with TRBD2 matching over 10 bases. This CDR3 has 14 amino acids. Trimming took 4 bases from V and 9 from J; bases not matched to a gene: 6. Germline-derived CDR1 and CDR2 are MNHEY and SVGEGT. The CDR3 protein is CASSSTSGISEQFF. The CDR3 DNA is TGTGCCAGCAGTTCAACTAGCGGGATAAGTGAGCAGTTCTTC.

This chain links TRBV6-5 with TRBJ1-2; possibly TRBD1 for D (6 bases). This CDR3 contains 15 residues. V lost 7 bases, J lost 0 bases, and 15 bases lay in between. Germline V CDR1 and CDR2: MNHEY, SVGAGI. The CDR3 coding sequence is TGTGCCAGCACCCTACAGGGATCCTCTAACTATGGCTACACCTTC. Protein sequence: CASTLQGSSNYGYTF.

The chain is built from TRBV10-3 and TRBJ1-2; 7 nucleotides match TRBD1. V trimming: 4 bases; J trimming: 5 bases; junction bases outside the gene matches: 7. The germline V gene encodes CDR1 ENHRY and CDR2 SYGVKD. The length of the CDR3 is 14 residues. The CDR3 is CAISARDSLYGYTF. The CDR3 DNA follows: TGTGCCATCAGTGCGAGGGACAGTTTATATGGCTACACCTTC.

V gene TRBV18 combines with J gene TRBJ1-1; 12 bases align to TRBD1. The CDR3 length is 18 residues. V lost 6 bases to trimming and J lost 1 base; unmatched junction nucleotides: 12. CDR1 is KGHSH and CDR2 is LQKENI in the germline V gene. The CDR3 loop reads CASSPPGQGAIRNTEAFF. CDR3 sequence (DNA): TGTGCCAGCTCTCCGCCGGGACAGGGGGCAATTCGGAACACTGAAGCTTTCTTT.

This clone occurred once. The genes are TRBV7-3 and TRBJ1-2, with D maybe TRBD1 (5 bases). Germline CDR1 is SGHTA and CDR2 is FQGTGA. The CDR3 sequence is 13 residues long. CDR3 amino acids: CASLSRGSYGYTF. The CDR3 coding sequence is TGTGCTTCACTATCCCGGGGGAGTTATGGCTACACCTTC.

The gene calls are TRBV7-2 and TRBJ1-6; 7 nucleotides match TRBD1. With 0 bases clipped from V and 7 bases from J, the junction kept 9 bases outside the gene matches. The CDR3 is made up of 17 amino acids. Germline V CDR1 and CDR2: SGHTA, FQGNSA. In DNA form, the CDR3 reads TGTGCCAGCAGCTTAGCGGGGATAGGGGGCAGGAATTCACCCCTCCACTTT. It translates to CASSLAGIGGRNSPLHF.

This chain uses TRBV18 with TRBJ1-1; D unresolved. CDR3 length equals 13 residues. The V and J ends lost 2 bases and 2 bases respectively, with 6 bases between them. CDR1 and CDR2 from the germline V gene are KGHSH and LQKENI. For the CDR3, the DNA is TGTGCCAGCTCACCAATGGGCAACACTGAAGCTTTCTTT. Translating gives CASSPMGNTEAFF.

The genes are TRBV23-1 and TRBJ2-1, with 8 bases aligning to TRBD1. TRBV23-1 is marked as an open reading frame, function uncertain. Germline trimming cut 4 bases from V and 5 bases from J; bases unmatched to any gene: 7. The CDR3 runs 15 residues. The DNA for the CDR3 is TGCGCCAGCAGTCCAGACAGGGGCCTGCACAATGAGCAGTTCTTC. Translation: CASSPDRGLHNEQFF.

This clone was observed a handful of times. The chain links TRBV7-2 to TRBJ1-6; possibly TRBD1 for D (6 bases). V was clipped by 1 base and J by 5 bases, with 9 bases between them. CDR1 and CDR2 from the germline V gene are SGHTA and FQGNSA. CDR3 length equals 15 residues. The CDR3 loop is CASSLGGGNNSPLHF. For the CDR3, the DNA is TGTGCCAGCAGCTTAGGAGGGGGAAATAATTCACCCCTCCACTTT.

The chain links TRBV7-2 to TRBJ2-3; TRBD1 matches at 9 bases. Germline-derived CDR1 and CDR2 are SGHTA and FQGNSA. This CDR3 has 16 amino acids. V shed 1 base, J shed 2 bases, and the junction held 4 bases outside the gene matches. Here the CDR3 reads CASSLVGQGPTDTQYF. Here the CDR3 DNA reads TGTGCCAGCAGCTTAGTGGGACAGGGTCCCACAGATACGCAGTATTTT. The full variable domain, rest sourced from reference TRBV7-2 and TRBJ2-3, is GAGVSQSPSNKVTEKGKDVELRCDPISGHTALYWYRQSLGQGLEFLIYFQGNSAPDKSGLPSDRFSAERTGGSVSTLTIQRTQQEDSAVYLCASSLVGQGPTDTQYFGPGTRLTVL.

Here the CDR3 reads CASSLLYRGSYGYTF. CDR3 in DNA: TGTGCCAGCAGTTTACTCTACAGGGGGTCCTATGGCTACACCTTC. This chain connects TRBV28 to TRBJ1-2, with 8 positions matching TRBD1. With 2 bases clipped from V and 4 bases from J, the junction kept 6 bases outside the gene matches. CDR1 MDHEN and CDR2 SYDVKM come from the germline V gene. CDR3 size: 15 residues.